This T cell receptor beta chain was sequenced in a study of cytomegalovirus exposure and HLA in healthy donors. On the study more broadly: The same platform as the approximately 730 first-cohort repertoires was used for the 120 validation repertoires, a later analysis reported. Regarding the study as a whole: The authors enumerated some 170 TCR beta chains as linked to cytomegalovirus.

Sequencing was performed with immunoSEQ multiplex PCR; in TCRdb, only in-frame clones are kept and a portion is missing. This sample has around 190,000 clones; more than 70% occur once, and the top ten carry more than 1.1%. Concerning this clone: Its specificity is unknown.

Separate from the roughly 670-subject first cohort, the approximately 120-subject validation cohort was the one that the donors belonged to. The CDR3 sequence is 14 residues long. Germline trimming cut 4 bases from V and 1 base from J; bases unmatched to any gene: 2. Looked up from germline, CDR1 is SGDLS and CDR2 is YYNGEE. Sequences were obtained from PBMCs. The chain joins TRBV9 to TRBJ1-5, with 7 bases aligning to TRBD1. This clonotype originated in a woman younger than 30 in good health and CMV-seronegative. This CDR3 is CASSPGGSNQPQHF. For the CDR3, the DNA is TGTGCCAGCAGCCCAGGGGGGAGCAATCAGCCCCAGCATTTT.